This T cell receptor beta chain was sequenced during a study of beta chain features in type 1 diabetes. The authors reverse transcribed all of the isolated RNA, so sequencing captured expressed TCRB transcripts. Repertoires were generated with immunoSEQ multiplex PCR, while TCRdb's copy carries only in-frame clones and drops some. The data show about 120,000 clones, approximately 15% seen once. Study-level findings and limits: Within each of all four CD4+ subsets, Type 1 diabetes patients had TCRB CDR3s that were moderately but significantly shorter.

This CDR3 region has 15 residues. Between the trimmed V and J ends, which lost 1 base and 0 bases, there was a span of 8 bases. The germline CDR1 and CDR2 sequences are KGHSH and LQKENI. As to this clone: Its matching antigen is unknown.

The source is a man younger than 30 with type 1 diabetes. V and J are TRBV18 and TRBJ2-3, with a weak D call TRBD2 (5 bases). Sequencing was carried out using central memory CD4+ T cells from blood. The CDR3 spells CASSPQRDSTDTQYF. The DNA of the CDR3 is TGTGCCAGCTCACCACAACGGGATAGCACAGATACGCAGTATTTT.